This T cell receptor (beta chain) was profiled in a study of cytomegalovirus exposure and HLA in healthy donors. In germline, CDR1 is SGHTA, CDR2 FQGNSA. With 5 bases removed from V and 4 bases from J, the gap between germline ends came to 13 bases. This CDR3 contains 14 residues. The study's findings and limits: The authors reported that TCR beta sequences could predict HLA-A and HLA-B alleles. These predictions were accurate for most subjects in the first cohort. A later analysis revealed that TCR association rates differed between HLA loci, peaking at DRB1 and bottoming out at HLA-C. Presence/absence analyses assumed roughly uniform sequencing depth across donors.

In the PCR, 60 Vbeta and 13 Jbeta primers were used. Authors' data handling: An analysis that came later counted around 80 million unique TCR beta chains, around 12 million shared. Sequencing used immunoSEQ multiplex PCR; TCRdb keeps in-frame clones, though not all of them. D and trimming come from the DNA, and the V and J calls and clone size come from that table. The sample lists roughly 200,000 clones, less than 80% occurring once. About this clone: The antigen remains unidentified.

The chain joins TRBV7-2 to TRBJ2-3; D is uncertain. This TCR was sampled from a woman in her 30s in good health and CMV-seropositive. Sequencing was performed on PBMCs. CDR3 residues: CASSPRQRADTQYF. The CDR3 DNA reads as TGTGCCAGCAGCCCCCGTCAACGGGCAGATACGCAGTATTTT. Filled out from reference TRBV7-2 and TRBJ2-3, the complete variable domain reads GAGVSQSPSNKVTEKGKDVELRCDPISGHTALYWYRQSLGQGLEFLIYFQGNSAPDKSGLPSDRFSAERTGGSVSTLTIQRTQQEDSAVYLCASSPRQRADTQYFGPGTRLTVL.